This TCR beta chain was captured in a study of blood T cell repertoires in COVID-19. Whole-study context: Material from acute and convalescent COVID-19 was sourced from the United States, Italy and Spain.

The CDR3 sequence is 16 residues long. CDR1 and CDR2 from the germline V gene are SGHAT and FQNNGV. Trimming took off 5 bases at V and 6 bases at J, with 20 bases between the two ends. Each participant's cohort was designated according to participant-reported clinical history. What the recovered Cohort 3 donors had was two negative PCRs, clearance, or symptom resolution. Produced via immunoSEQ multiplex PCR; TCRdb's table is partial and in-frame only. The sample lists roughly 310,000 clones, around nine tenths seen once, with over 9% in the top ten. This receptor was identified in a woman aged 40 to 50 who had recovered from COVID-19. Sequenced sample: PBMCs or T cells enriched from blood (not recorded which). This chain connects TRBV11-2 to TRBJ2-1, with D maybe TRBD1 (6 bases). The CDR3 DNA sequence: TGTGCCAGCAGCCCCTTCACTTTACAGGGAAGCAATGAGCAGTTCTTC. It yields the protein CASSPFTLQGSNEQFF.